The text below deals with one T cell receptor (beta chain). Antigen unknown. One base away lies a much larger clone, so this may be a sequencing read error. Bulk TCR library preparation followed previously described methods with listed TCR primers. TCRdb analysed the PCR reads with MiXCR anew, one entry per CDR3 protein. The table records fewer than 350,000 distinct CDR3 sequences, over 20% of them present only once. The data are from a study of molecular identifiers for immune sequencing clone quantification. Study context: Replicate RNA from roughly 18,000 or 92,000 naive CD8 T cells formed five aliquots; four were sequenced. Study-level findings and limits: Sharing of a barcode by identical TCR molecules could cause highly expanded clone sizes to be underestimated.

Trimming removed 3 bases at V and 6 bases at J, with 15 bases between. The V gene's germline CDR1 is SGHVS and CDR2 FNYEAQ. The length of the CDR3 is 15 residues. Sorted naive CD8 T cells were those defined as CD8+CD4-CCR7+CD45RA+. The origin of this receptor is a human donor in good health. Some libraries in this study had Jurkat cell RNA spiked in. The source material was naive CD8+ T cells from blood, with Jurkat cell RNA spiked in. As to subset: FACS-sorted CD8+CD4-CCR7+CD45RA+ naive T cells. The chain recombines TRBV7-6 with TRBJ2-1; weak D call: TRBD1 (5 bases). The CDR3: CASSFGRAPCNEQFF. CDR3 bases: TGTGCCAGCAGCTTCGGCAGGGCACCCTGCAATGAGCAGTTCTTC.